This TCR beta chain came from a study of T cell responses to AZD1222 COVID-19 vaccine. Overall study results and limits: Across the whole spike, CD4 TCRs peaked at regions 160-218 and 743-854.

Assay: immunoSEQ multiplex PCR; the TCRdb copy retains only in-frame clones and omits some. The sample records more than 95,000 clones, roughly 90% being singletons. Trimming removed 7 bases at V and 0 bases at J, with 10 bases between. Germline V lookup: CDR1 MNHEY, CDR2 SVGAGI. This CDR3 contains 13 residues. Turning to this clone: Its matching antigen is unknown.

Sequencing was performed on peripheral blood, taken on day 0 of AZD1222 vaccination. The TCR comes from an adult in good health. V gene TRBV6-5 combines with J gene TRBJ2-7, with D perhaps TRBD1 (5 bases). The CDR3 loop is CASTDSASYEQYF. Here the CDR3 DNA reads TGTGCCAGCACCGACAGTGCCTCCTACGAGCAGTACTTC.